A selection of T cell receptor beta chains follows, all from one sample in a study of control samples from healthy donors and cancer patients. Here immunoSEQ multiplex PCR was the method, and the copy in TCRdb shows in-frame clones only, minus some. This sample has 70,000 or so clones, with about 80% found just once. Sequenced sample: blood. Receptors were obtained from a man aged 50-60 years in good health. CDR3s include the opening cysteine and the closing phenylalanine or tryptophan. Each record gives: D gene, V gene, J gene, clone size, CDR3 protein, CDR3 DNA. A D gene is named only where the DNA matches it firmly. The listing skips clone size in some rows; elsewhere it reads once, few, many or a size class.

TRBD1	TRBV6-4	TRBJ1-1	-	CASSDSVWTGAAFF	TGTGCCAGCAGTGACAGTGTTTGGACAGGGGCGGCTTTCTTT
-	TRBV6-5	TRBJ2-1	once	CASSYILAGAGEQFF	TGTGCCAGCAGTTACATCTTGGCTGGGGCGGGTGAGCAGTTCTTC
TRBD1	TRBV5-1	TRBJ1-3	few	CASSLDRVGNTIYF	TGCGCCAGCAGCCTGGACAGGGTAGGAAACACCATATATTTT
TRBD2	TRBV6-5	TRBJ2-6	-	CASSQWTSGANVLTF	TGTGCCAGCAGTCAGTGGACTAGCGGGGCCAACGTCCTGACTTTC
-	TRBV15	TRBJ1-4	-	CATSHGGDGEKLFF	TGTGCCACCAGCCATGGGGGGGACGGGGAAAAACTGTTTTTT
TRBD2	TRBV5-1	TRBJ2-1	-	CASSPVGGGSPYNEQFF	TGCGCCAGCAGCCCTGTCGGGGGGGGCAGCCCCTACAATGAGCAGTTCTTC
TRBD2	TRBV7-9	TRBJ2-2	-	CASSLFLGLAAGELFF	TGTGCCAGCAGCTTATTCCTAGGACTAGCGGCCGGGGAGCTGTTTTTT
TRBD1	TRBV18	TRBJ1-1	-	CASQRDRLNTEAFF	TGTGCCAGCCAAAGGGACAGACTGAACACTGAAGCTTTCTTT
TRBD1	TRBV7-8	TRBJ2-6	-	CASSPTGIPSGANVLTF	TGTGCCAGCAGCCCGACAGGGATTCCCTCTGGGGCCAACGTCCTGACTTTC
TRBD2	TRBV11-2	TRBJ2-3	-	CASSLDRLAGTADTQYF	TGTGCCAGCAGCTTAGATAGACTAGCGGGAACCGCAGATACGCAGTATTTT
TRBD1	TRBV11-3	TRBJ2-6	few	CASGKGQAYGANVLTF	TGTGCCAGCGGTAAGGGACAGGCGTACGGGGCCAACGTCCTGACTTTC
-	TRBV10-3	TRBJ1-1	once	CAISDTMNTEAFF	TGTGCCATCAGTGACACGATGAACACTGAAGCTTTCTTT
TRBD1	TRBV11-3	TRBJ2-5	-	CASSLRWDRGLGETQYF	TGTGCCAGCAGCTTACGATGGGACAGGGGGTTGGGTGAGACCCAGTACTTC
-	TRBV6-2/TRBV6-3	TRBJ2-2	-	CASSLNTGELFF	TGTGCCAGCAGTCTGAACACCGGGGAGCTGTTTTTT
-	TRBV12-3/TRBV12-4	TRBJ2-3	-	CASRGTGTQYF	TGTGCCAGCAGGGGGACGGGTACGCAGTATTTT
TRBD1	TRBV6-1	TRBJ2-6	-	CASSGTGGGSGANVLTF	TGTGCCAGCAGTGGGACAGGGGGCGGTTCTGGGGCCAACGTCCTGACTTTC
-	TRBV21-1	TRBJ1-1	-	CASSKVGVRPVVGMNTEAFF	TGTGCCAGCAGCAAAGTCGGCGTTCGGCCCGTGGTTGGGATGAACACTGAAGCTTTCTTT
TRBD1	TRBV7-9	TRBJ1-4	-	CASSLSGAGGEKLFF	TGTGCCAGCAGCTTATCTGGTGCAGGGGGTGAAAAACTGTTTTTT
TRBD1	TRBV11-3	TRBJ1-1	-	CASSLEGQGNTEAFF	TGTGCCAGCAGCTTAGAGGGACAGGGAAACACTGAAGCTTTCTTT
-	TRBV30	TRBJ1-4	once	CACERWEKLFF	TGTGCCTGCGAAAGGTGGGAAAAACTGTTTTTT
-	TRBV4-2	TRBJ2-5	-	CASSQVLGTQQETQYF	TGTGCCAGCAGCCAAGTCCTCGGGACACAACAAGAGACCCAGTACTTC
-	TRBV14	TRBJ2-5	-	CASSQAAYRLSQETQYF	TGTGCCAGCAGCCAAGCCGCCTACAGGTTAAGTCAAGAGACCCAGTACTTC